The 20 T cell receptor beta chains below all came from one sample that was sequenced in a study of T cells in localized non-small cell lung cancer. Produced via immunoSEQ multiplex PCR; TCRdb's table is partial and in-frame only. The data contain 30,000 to 35,000 clones, around 90% of them singletons. Sequencing used peripheral blood, obtained before any cancer treatment. All receptors come from a female donor of 60 years or more with stage I lung adenocarcinoma.

V usage is TRBV18 and J usage is TRBJ2-7; 13 bases align to TRBD2. The CDR3 loop spans 15 amino acids. V shed 3 bases, J shed 2 bases, and the junction held 1 base outside the gene matches. The V gene's germline CDR1 is KGHSH and CDR2 LQKENI. CDR3 protein: CASSPGLAGTYEQYF. CDR3 sequence (DNA): TGTGCCAGCTCACCGGGACTAGCGGGGACCTACGAGCAGTACTTC.

In this sample, this clone turned up once. CDR3 protein: CATKFGQGFSYEQYF. Written as DNA, the CDR3 is TGTGCCACTAAATTCGGACAGGGGTTCTCCTACGAGCAGTACTTC. The J gene is TRBJ2-7, the V gene TRBV6-5; 9 positions match TRBD1. CDR1 is MNHEY, CDR2 SVGAGI, per germline. The CDR3 consists of 15 residues. J lost 0 bases, V lost 10 bases, and 10 bases had no gene match.

This rearrangement joins TRBV5-4 to TRBJ2-1; 7 positions match TRBD1. J gave up 2 bases and V 0 bases, and 11 bases lay outside the gene matches. The CDR3 totals 18 residues. Germline V lookup: CDR1 SGHNT, CDR2 YYREEE (reference sequence). The CDR3 DNA sequence: TGTGCCAGCAGCTTGGAAGCGTGGGGCCAGGGGGCCTACAATGAGCAGTTCTTC. It is translated as CASSLEAWGQGAYNEQFF.

V and J are TRBV6-5 and TRBJ1-2; unclear D gene. The CDR3 extends over 14 amino acids. The germline V gene has CDR1 MNHEY and CDR2 SVGAGI. Trimming took off 6 bases at V and 3 bases at J, with 14 bases between the two ends. DNA for the CDR3: TGTGCCAGCAGACCCTCTGGAGGGCACTATGGCTACACCTTC. Translating it yields CASRPSGGHYGYTF.

This clone was seen once. The chain employs TRBV30 and TRBJ2-7; no firm D call. Trimming took 0 bases from V and 7 from J, leaving 10 bases between them. CDR3 length: 12 residues. The germline gives CDR1 GTSNPN, CDR2 SVGIG (reference sequence). CDR3 residues: CAWSVITEEQYF. The CDR3 nucleotides are TGTGCCTGGAGTGTAATCACTGAAGAGCAGTACTTC.

The chain links TRBV2 to TRBJ2-1; possibly TRBD2 for D (5 bases). From germline, CDR1 is SNHLY and CDR2 FYNNEI. The germline V and J ends were trimmed by 6 bases and 4 bases, with 13 bases remaining between them. The CDR3 covers 14 residues. The CDR3 region is CASRFPEGYNEQFF. As DNA, the CDR3 is TGTGCCAGCAGGTTCCCTGAGGGTTACAATGAGCAGTTCTTC.

The V and J genes are TRBV5-6 and TRBJ1-2; D is perhaps TRBD1 (6 bases). The CDR3 length is 11 residues. The germline V and J ends were trimmed by 4 bases and 5 bases, with 6 bases remaining between them. Germline loops: CDR1 SGHDT, CDR2 YYEEEE. In DNA form, the CDR3 reads TGTGCCAGCAGCAGGGGGTATGGCTACACCTTC. Protein: CASSRGYGYTF.

V and J are TRBV7-6 and TRBJ1-3; TRBD1 matches 9 bases. V lost 5 bases, J lost 4 bases, and 9 bases stayed unmatched. Germline V lookup: CDR1 SGHVS, CDR2 FNYEAQ. CDR3 size: 16 residues. Written as DNA, the CDR3 is TGTGCCAGCAGCCGGGGACAGGGAAGCTCCGGAAACACCATATATTTT. Protein: CASSRGQGSSGNTIYF.

A single count supports this clone. V gene TRBV5-1 combines with J gene TRBJ2-1, with D possibly being TRBD1 (6 bases). There are 17 residues in the CDR3. Germline assignment: CDR1 SGHRS and CDR2 YFSETQ. Deletions cut 7 bases from V and 9 bases from J, with 29 bases between. The DNA for the CDR3 is TGCGCCAGCGAACCCACGGCCCCGGGACAATCCCCTACTGAGCAGTTCTTC. It translates to CASEPTAPGQSPTEQFF.

The chain combines TRBV5-1 with TRBJ1-1, with 8 bases lining up with TRBD1. Germline CDR1 is SGHRS and CDR2 is YFSETQ. V trimming: 0 bases; J trimming: 3 bases; junction bases outside the gene matches: 4. The CDR3 length is 15 residues. The CDR3 bases are TGCGCCAGCAGCTTGGGCCAGGGGGCAGACACTGAAGCTTTCTTT. It specifies CASSLGQGADTEAFF.

Turning to this clone: Other nucleotide sequences in the sample specify the same CDR3. The chain carries TRBV28 and TRBJ1-2; D is possibly TRBD1 (6 bases). The V end was cut by 2 bases, the J end by 2 bases, with 9 bases between. This CDR3 region has 14 residues. From germline, CDR1 is MDHEN and CDR2 SYDVKM. In nucleotides, the CDR3 is TGTGCCAGCAGTTTAGGGGGCGCAAACTATGGCTACACCTTC. This encodes CASSLGGANYGYTF.

The chain combines TRBV5-4 with TRBJ1-4, with TRBD1 identical over 8 bases. CDR3 size: 13 residues. Germline values: CDR1 SGHNT, CDR2 YYREEE (reference sequence). V was pared by 2 bases and J by 8 bases, with 2 bases of the junction left unmatched. In DNA, the CDR3 is TGTGCCAGCAGCTTACCAGGGGGCGAAAAACTGTTTTTT. It yields the protein CASSLPGGEKLFF.

The rearrangement links TRBV11-3 to TRBJ2-3, with 13 bases matching TRBD2. Trimming removed 5 bases from V and 3 bases from J; junction bases left unmatched: 8. Germline V gene sequence: CDR1 SGHNT, CDR2 YENEEA. The length of the CDR3 is 17 residues. CDR3 residues: CASSPRLAGGGTDTQYF. The CDR3 nucleotides read TGTGCCAGCAGCCCTCGACTAGCGGGAGGAGGGACAGATACGCAGTATTTT.

The chain links TRBV14 to TRBJ2-5; D remains unclear. CDR1 and CDR2 from the germline V gene are SGHDN and FVKESK. This CDR3 region has 12 residues. Trimming cost V 6 bases and J 5 bases, with 10 bases left between them. The CDR3 DNA follows: TGTGCCAGCAGTCTCAGTTGGGAGACCCAGTACTTC. Its protein is CASSLSWETQYF. The full variable domain, its missing parts supplied by reference TRBV14 and TRBJ2-5, is EAGVTQFPSHSVIEKGQTVTLRCDPISGHDNLYWYRRVMGKEIKFLLHFVKESKQDESGMPNNRFLAERTGGTYSTLKVQPAELEDSGVYFCASSLSWETQYFGPGTRLLVL.

CDR3 in amino acids: CASSLSRSPPYGYTF. CDR3 nucleotides: TGTGCCAGCAGTTTATCGAGGTCACCCCCCTATGGCTACACCTTC. The chain uses TRBV27 and TRBJ1-2; no definite D call. CDR1 is MNHEY, CDR2 SMNVEV, per germline (reference sequence). V lost 0 bases, J lost 4 bases, and 12 bases lay in between. This CDR3 comprises 15 residues.

The rearrangement uses TRBV19 and TRBJ1-2; 12 bases are a match to TRBD1. V dropped 2 bases and J dropped 4; count of bases not matched to a gene: 11. There are 18 residues in the CDR3. Per the germline V gene, CDR1 is LNHDA and CDR2 is SQIVND (reference sequence). The CDR3 sequence is CASSIQPGQGARGYGYTF. The CDR3 DNA is TGTGCCAGTAGTATACAGCCGGGACAGGGGGCGCGCGGCTATGGCTACACCTTC.

The CDR3 protein is CASSYLADNEQFF. Here the CDR3 DNA reads TGTGCCAGCAGCTATTTAGCGGACAATGAGCAGTTCTTC. J is TRBJ2-1 and V is TRBV9; TRBD2 is a possible D gene (6 bases). The CDR3 totals 13 residues. The germline V and J ends were trimmed by 4 bases and 5 bases, with 10 bases remaining between them. Germline CDR1 and CDR2: SGDLS and YYNGEE.

The rearrangement uses TRBV18 and TRBJ1-4, with D uncertain. With 3 bases removed from V and 5 bases from J, the gap between germline ends came to 10 bases. Germline lookup yields CDR1 KGHSH and CDR2 LQKENI. This CDR3 is built from 14 residues. The CDR3 spells CASSPAGRNEKLFF. The CDR3 DNA reads as TGTGCCAGCTCACCGGCGGGGAGAAATGAAAAACTGTTTTTT.

The chain is built from TRBV5-5 and TRBJ2-1, with a weak D call TRBD2 (5 bases). Germline values: CDR1 SGHKS, CDR2 YYEKEE (reference sequence). This CDR3 spans 14 amino acids. V was clipped by 5 bases and J by 3 bases, with 12 bases between them. Here the CDR3 reads CASSPELGYNEQFF. The CDR3, as DNA: TGTGCCAGCAGTCCCGAACTAGGCTACAATGAGCAGTTCTTC. Looking up the rest from reference TRBV5-5 and TRBJ2-1 gives the full variable domain: DAGVTQSPTHLIKTRGQQVTLRCSPISGHKSVSWYQQVLGQGPQFIFQYYEKEERGRGNFPDRFSARQFPNYSSELNVNALLLGDSALYLCASSPELGYNEQFFGPGTRLTVL.

The chain employs TRBV5-5 and TRBJ2-1; the match to TRBD2 covers 12 bases. CDR3 length: 14 amino acids. V was pared by 4 bases and J by 5 bases, with 1 base of the junction left unmatched. In germline, CDR1 is SGHKS, CDR2 YYEKEE (reference sequence). Written as DNA, the CDR3 is TGTGCCAGCAGCCGGACTAGCGGGAACAATGAGCAGTTCTTC. Encoded protein: CASSRTSGNNEQFF.